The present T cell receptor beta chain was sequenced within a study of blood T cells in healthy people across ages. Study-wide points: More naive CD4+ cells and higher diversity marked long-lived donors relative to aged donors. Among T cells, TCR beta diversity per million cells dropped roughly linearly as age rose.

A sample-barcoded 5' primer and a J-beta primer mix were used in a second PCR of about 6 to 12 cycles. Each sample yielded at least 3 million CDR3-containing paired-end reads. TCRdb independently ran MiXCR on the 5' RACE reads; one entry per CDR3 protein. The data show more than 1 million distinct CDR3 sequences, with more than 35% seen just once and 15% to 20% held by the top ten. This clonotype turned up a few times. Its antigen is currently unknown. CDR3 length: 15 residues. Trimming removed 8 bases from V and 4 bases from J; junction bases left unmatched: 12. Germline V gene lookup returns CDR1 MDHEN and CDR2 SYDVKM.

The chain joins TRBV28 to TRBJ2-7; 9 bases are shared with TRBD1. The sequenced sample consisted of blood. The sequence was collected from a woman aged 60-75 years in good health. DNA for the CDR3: TGTGCCAGCCTCCCTCGTGGACAGGGGTTTTACGAGCAGTACTTC. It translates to CASLPRGQGFYEQYF.